These 8 T cell receptor beta chains came from one sample sequenced in a study of blood T cell repertoires in COVID-19. Sequencing was performed with immunoSEQ multiplex PCR; in TCRdb, only in-frame clones are kept and a portion is missing. The table has a few hundred thousand clones, around 89% seen once. The sequenced material came from PBMCs or T cells enriched from blood (not recorded which). The receptors shown here come from a woman between 18 and 29 years old with acute COVID-19.

The table lists this clone with a count of one. This rearrangement joins TRBV27 to TRBJ2-3, with D tentatively TRBD2 (7 bases). The germline V gene has CDR1 MNHEY and CDR2 SMNVEV (reference sequence). Trimming stripped 2 bases from V and 7 bases from J, with 19 bases between. The CDR3 is 16 residues long. The chain's CDR3 is CASSLVGTGGHYTQYF. The CDR3 bases are TGTGCCAGCAGTTTAGTCGGGACGGGGGGCCACTATACGCAGTATTTT.

V gene TRBV15 combines with J gene TRBJ2-7; D remains ambiguous. From germline, CDR1 is LNHNV and CDR2 YYDKDF (reference sequence). V gave up 0 bases and J gave up 4 bases, with 7 bases separating them. The length of the CDR3 is 13 residues. DNA of the CDR3: TGTGCCACCAGCAGAGAGGCCAGATACGAGCAGTACTTC. Protein: CATSREARYEQYF.

The chain recombines TRBV12-3 or TRBV12-4 with TRBJ2-1, with TRBD2 as a possible D gene (6 bases). CDR3 length: 13 amino acids. V was clipped by 6 bases and J by 6 bases, with 12 bases between them. The CDR3 region has the DNA TGTGCCAGCAGGCCGGGACTTTCCAATGAGCAGTTCTTC. It codes for CASRPGLSNEQFF.

V and J are TRBV4-1 and TRBJ1-2, with D tentatively TRBD1 (6 bases). Trimming left V 0 bases short and J 4 bases short, with 18 bases between. The CDR3 has 17 residues. Looked up from germline, CDR1 is MGHRA and CDR2 is YSYEKL. The CDR3 is CASSQDPRAGEIYGYTF. The CDR3, as DNA: TGCGCCAGCAGCCAAGATCCCCGGGCAGGGGAAATCTATGGCTACACCTTC.

This clone was detected once. The chain joins TRBV28 to TRBJ2-7; TRBD1 might be the D (5 bases). The germline gives CDR1 MDHEN, CDR2 SYDVKM. There are 14 residues in the CDR3. Trimming removed 1 base at V and 1 base at J, with 8 bases between. The CDR3 region has the DNA TGTGCCAGCAGTTTATCTCCAGGGTCCTACGAGCAGTACTTC. This sequence encodes CASSLSPGSYEQYF.

This rearrangement joins TRBV11-3 to TRBJ2-3, with D possibly being TRBD2 (6 bases). The V and J ends lost 7 bases and 2 bases respectively, with 13 bases between them. The germline gives CDR1 SGHNT, CDR2 YENEEA. The CDR3 has 14 amino acids. CDR3 protein: CASTIAEHTDTQYF. The CDR3 bases are TGTGCCAGCACAATAGCGGAGCACACAGATACGCAGTATTTT.

The V call is TRBV9, the J call TRBJ2-2, with D perhaps TRBD1 (6 bases). V was trimmed by 2 bases and J by 4 bases, leaving 9 bases between them. The length of the CDR3 is 14 residues. Germline V CDR1 and CDR2: SGDLS, YYNGEE. The CDR3 protein is CASSVGQITGELFF. CDR3 in DNA: TGTGCCAGCAGCGTGGGACAAATCACCGGGGAGCTGTTTTTT.

This chain joins TRBV27 and TRBJ2-3; perhaps TRBD1 as D (6 bases). V lost 5 bases and J lost 0, with 18 bases in between. Germline assignment: CDR1 MNHEY and CDR2 SMNVEV (reference sequence). The CDR3 is 17 amino acids. This CDR3 is CASSTKGTKGSTDTQYF. CDR3 DNA sequence: TGTGCCAGCAGTACAAAGGGGACAAAGGGAAGCACAGATACGCAGTATTTT.